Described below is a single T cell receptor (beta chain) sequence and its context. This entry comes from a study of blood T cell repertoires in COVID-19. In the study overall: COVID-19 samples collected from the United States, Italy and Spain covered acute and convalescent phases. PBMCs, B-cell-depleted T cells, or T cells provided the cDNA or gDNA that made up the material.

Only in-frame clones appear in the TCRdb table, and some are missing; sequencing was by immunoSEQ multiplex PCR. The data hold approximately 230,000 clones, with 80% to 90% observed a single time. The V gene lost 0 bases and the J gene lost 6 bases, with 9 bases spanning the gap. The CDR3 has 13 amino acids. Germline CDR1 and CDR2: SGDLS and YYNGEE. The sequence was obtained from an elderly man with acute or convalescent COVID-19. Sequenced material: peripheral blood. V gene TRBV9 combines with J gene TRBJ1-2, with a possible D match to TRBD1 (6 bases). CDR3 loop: CASSVGQGHGYTF. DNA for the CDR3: TGTGCCAGCAGCGTAGGCCAGGGGCATGGCTACACCTTC.